The entry that follows covers one T cell receptor (beta chain) sequence. Across about two dozen US areas, participants ranged in age from about 18 to 90 years. This CDR3 is built from 14 residues. CDR1 is MNHEY, CDR2 SVGAGI, per germline. J was trimmed by 4 bases and V by 7 bases; bases with no gene match: 6. The data stem from a study of blood T cell repertoires in COVID-19. About the research overall: Samples came from the United States, Italy and Spain, spanning acute and convalescent COVID-19. From T cells, B-cell-depleted T cells, or PBMCs came the material, which was cDNA or gDNA.

As originally analysed: Reference gene primer amplification gave nucleated cell count estimates. Measured with immunoSEQ multiplex PCR; TCRdb has only the in-frame clones, and not every one. V, J and clone size were drawn from that table, and D and trimming were deduced from the DNA. The sample carries hundreds of thousands of clones, around 85% recorded once. The sample consisted of PBMCs or T cells enriched from blood (not recorded which). J is TRBJ1-2 and V is TRBV6-5; 10 bases align to TRBD1. This receptor was taken from a woman aged 40 to 50 who had recovered from COVID-19. Written as DNA, the CDR3 is TGTGCCAGCACCAAGGGGACAGGGGCCTATGGCTACACCTTC. It specifies CASTKGTGAYGYTF.